Each of the 19 T cell receptor beta chains below was sequenced from the same sample in a study of Ad26.COV2.S vaccination and SARS-CoV-2 variants. Treatment of the sample: some 19 received Ad26.COV2.S at low or high dose, single or two shots; several received placebo; per-sample allocation not given. Sampling was performed 63 days after the first vaccine or placebo injection. Here immunoSEQ multiplex PCR was the method, and the copy in TCRdb shows in-frame clones only, minus some. The data contain a few hundred thousand clones, 75% to 95% of them singletons. The specimen was peripheral blood, collected in a trial of Ad26.COV2.S vaccine versus placebo. Receptor source: a person between 18 and 65 years old who received the Ad26.COV2.S COVID-19 vaccine or a placebo.

Note on this clone: Other DNA sequences in the same sample also yield this CDR3. The chain links TRBV9 to TRBJ2-1; 7 bases fit TRBD2. Germline CDR1 and CDR2: SGDLS and YYNGEE. The CDR3 is made up of 14 amino acids. V trimming: 0 bases; J trimming: 7 bases; junction bases outside the gene matches: 4. CDR3: CASSVGGRGNEQFF. CDR3 nucleotides: TGTGCCAGCAGCGTAGGTGGGAGGGGAAATGAGCAGTTCTTC. The full variable domain, rest sourced from reference TRBV9 and TRBJ2-1, is DSGVTQTPKHLITATGQRVTLRCSPRSGDLSVYWYQQSLDQGLQFLIQYYNGEERAKGNILERFSAQQFPDLHSELNLSSLELGDSALYFCASSVGGRGNEQFFGPGTRLTVL.

V gene TRBV5-1 combines with J gene TRBJ2-7; D remains ambiguous. V lost 0 bases and J 0 bases, leaving 10 bases between the germline ends. The CDR3 length is 15 residues. Germline V gene data show CDR1 as SGHRS and CDR2 as YFSETQ. This CDR3 reads CASSLAYPSSYEQYF. The CDR3 DNA is TGCGCCAGCAGCTTGGCCTACCCCAGCTCCTACGAGCAGTACTTC.

This chain uses TRBV5-6 with TRBJ1-1; 7 bases align to TRBD1. The CDR3 totals 16 residues. The V gene end was trimmed by 0 bases and the J gene end by 4 bases; junction bases not matched to a gene: 9. Germline V gene sequence: CDR1 SGHDT, CDR2 YYEEEE. CDR3: CASSLAGRGPGTEAFF. CDR3 nucleotide sequence: TGTGCCAGCAGCTTGGCGGGGAGGGGGCCTGGCACTGAAGCTTTCTTT.

This clone was picked up one time. The V and J genes are TRBV27 and TRBJ2-3, with 9 nucleotides matching TRBD2. This CDR3 spans 15 amino acids. V was clipped by 0 bases and J by 4 bases; unmatched bases: 2. CDR1 is MNHEY and CDR2 is SMNVEV in the germline V gene (reference sequence). CDR3 in DNA: TGTGCCAGCAGTTTATCGGGACTAGCCCCAGATACGCAGTATTTT. It codes for CASSLSGLAPDTQYF.

The rearrangement uses TRBV14 and TRBJ2-2; the D gene is possibly TRBD2 (6 bases). Deletions cut 2 bases from V and 2 bases from J, with 21 bases between. In germline, CDR1 is SGHDN, CDR2 FVKESK. The CDR3 totals 19 residues. CDR3 loop: CASSQTGGWTSFNTGELFF. The CDR3 DNA reads as TGTGCCAGCAGCCAAACTGGAGGGTGGACGTCTTTCAACACCGGGGAGCTGTTTTTT.

The rearrangement links TRBV28 to TRBJ2-7, with D perhaps matching TRBD2 (6 bases). With 5 bases removed from V and 3 bases from J, the gap between germline ends came to 11 bases. The germline V gene has CDR1 MDHEN and CDR2 SYDVKM. This CDR3 has 13 amino acids. In DNA form, the CDR3 reads TGTGCCAGCAGTATCTCGACTAGCTACGAGCAGTACTTC. Residues: CASSISTSYEQYF.

This CDR3 reads CATTGGSYEQYF. For the CDR3, the DNA is TGTGCCACCACCGGGGGCTCCTACGAGCAGTACTTC. This chain joins TRBV28 and TRBJ2-7; possible D gene TRBD2, 6 bases. Germline CDR1 MDHEN, CDR2 SYDVKM. Deletions cut 10 bases from V and 0 bases from J, with 10 bases between. The CDR3 runs 12 residues.

This clone has a single count. The gene calls are TRBV7-9 and TRBJ2-1, with a possible D match to TRBD1 (6 bases). Between the trimmed V and J ends, which lost 5 bases and 10 bases, there was a span of 12 bases. Germline values: CDR1 SEHNR, CDR2 FQNEAQ (reference sequence). This CDR3 is 12 amino acids long. The CDR3, as DNA: TGTGCCAGCAGCATGGGGGCCTTGGAGCAGTTCTTC. Translation: CASSMGALEQFF.

CDR3 protein: CASSQSIGSSGNTIYF. In nucleotides, the CDR3 is TGCGCCAGCAGCCAATCGATAGGAAGCTCTGGAAACACCATATATTTT. The rearrangement uses TRBV4-1 and TRBJ1-3; the D is unclear. The germline gives CDR1 MGHRA, CDR2 YSYEKL. V lost 2 bases, J lost 0 bases, and 11 bases lay in between. CDR3 length: 16 residues.

V and J are TRBV7-6 and TRBJ1-1; TRBD1 agrees at 10 bases. This CDR3 spans 14 amino acids. Germline V CDR1 and CDR2: SGHVS, FNYEAQ. Trimming took 5 bases from V and 7 from J; bases not matched to a gene: 7. In nucleotides, the CDR3 is TGTGCCAGCAGCCTAGGGACAGGGGCCCGTGAAGCTTTCTTT. Translation gives CASSLGTGAREAFF.

V and J are TRBV14 and TRBJ1-1, with a possible D match to TRBD1 (5 bases). Germline V gene data show CDR1 as SGHDN and CDR2 as FVKESK. Trimming stripped 0 bases from V and 3 bases from J, with 17 bases between. The CDR3 has 17 residues. The CDR3 loop reads CASSQEGAASGYTEAFF. CDR3 nucleotides: TGTGCCAGCAGCCAAGAAGGGGCAGCCTCGGGGTACACTGAAGCTTTCTTT.

This clone appeared once. J is TRBJ2-5 and V is TRBV18; 10 nucleotides match TRBD2. This CDR3 is 14 amino acids long. V was clipped by 3 bases and J by 2 bases; unmatched bases: 0. From germline, CDR1 is KGHSH and CDR2 LQKENI. The CDR3 sequence: CASSPTSGQETQYF. DNA for the CDR3: TGTGCCAGCTCACCGACTAGCGGGCAAGAGACCCAGTACTTC.

This chain connects TRBV6-2 or TRBV6-3 to TRBJ2-3, with a weak D call TRBD2 (6 bases). Germline values: CDR1 MNHEY, CDR2 SVGEGT. There are 16 residues in the CDR3. Trimming removed 5 bases from V and 6 bases from J, with 21 bases in between. The CDR3 region is CASSDLSGASVDTQYF. The CDR3 region has the DNA TGTGCCAGCAGTGATCTTAGCGGAGCTTCCGTCGATACGCAGTATTTT.

CDR3 DNA: TGTGCCAGCAGTGAAGCGTCTGGGGGATCCGAGCAGTTCTTC. The encoded protein is CASSEASGGSEQFF. The rearrangement links TRBV2 to TRBJ2-1; D possibly matches TRBD1 or TRBD2 (5 bases each). Germline V gene sequence: CDR1 SNHLY, CDR2 FYNNEI. The CDR3 sequence is 14 residues long. Trimming took off 0 bases at V and 10 bases at J, with 13 bases between the two ends.

V is TRBV24-1 and J is TRBJ2-2; a weak D match, TRBD2 (6 bases). This CDR3 region has 17 residues. V lost 3 bases and J lost 1, with 14 bases in between. Germline V CDR1 and CDR2: KGHDR, SFDVKD. CDR3 nucleotide sequence: TGTGCCACCAGTGATACCCCCGGGACTTTGAACACCGGGGAGCTGTTTTTT. Its translation is CATSDTPGTLNTGELFF.

The genes are TRBV18 and TRBJ2-7; 9 bases agree with TRBD2. The CDR3 sequence is 14 residues long. With 2 bases clipped from V and 6 bases from J, the junction kept 5 bases outside the gene matches. Germline V lookup: CDR1 KGHSH, CDR2 LQKENI. Here the CDR3 reads CASSPSGLALEQYF. The CDR3 nucleotides read TGTGCCAGCTCACCATCAGGACTAGCGCTCGAGCAGTACTTC.

The CDR3 nucleotides are TGTGCCAGCAGCTTTAAATTAACGGAGACCCAGTACTTC. This encodes CASSFKLTETQYF. This chain links TRBV11-2 with TRBJ2-5; D gene uncertain. The V end lost 3 bases, the J end lost 5 bases, and 10 bases lay between the germline ends. Germline lookup yields CDR1 SGHAT and CDR2 FQNNGV. The CDR3 length is 13 residues.

The chain is built from TRBV9 and TRBJ2-2; D remains unclear. Germline assignment: CDR1 SGDLS and CDR2 YYNGEE. Trimming took off 0 bases at V and 6 bases at J, with 9 bases between the two ends. This CDR3 comprises 14 residues. This chain's CDR3 is CASSVEGLAGELFF. CDR3 coding DNA: TGTGCCAGCAGCGTAGAAGGGTTGGCCGGGGAGCTGTTTTTT.

This rearrangement joins TRBV7-2 to TRBJ2-4, with D perhaps TRBD1 (6 bases). Deletions cut 4 bases from V and 9 bases from J, with 10 bases between. There are 12 residues in the CDR3. Germline V CDR1 and CDR2: SGHTA, FQGNSA. CDR3 sequence reads: CASSYPGAIQYF. The CDR3 DNA follows: TGTGCCAGCAGCTACCCAGGGGCCATTCAGTACTTC.